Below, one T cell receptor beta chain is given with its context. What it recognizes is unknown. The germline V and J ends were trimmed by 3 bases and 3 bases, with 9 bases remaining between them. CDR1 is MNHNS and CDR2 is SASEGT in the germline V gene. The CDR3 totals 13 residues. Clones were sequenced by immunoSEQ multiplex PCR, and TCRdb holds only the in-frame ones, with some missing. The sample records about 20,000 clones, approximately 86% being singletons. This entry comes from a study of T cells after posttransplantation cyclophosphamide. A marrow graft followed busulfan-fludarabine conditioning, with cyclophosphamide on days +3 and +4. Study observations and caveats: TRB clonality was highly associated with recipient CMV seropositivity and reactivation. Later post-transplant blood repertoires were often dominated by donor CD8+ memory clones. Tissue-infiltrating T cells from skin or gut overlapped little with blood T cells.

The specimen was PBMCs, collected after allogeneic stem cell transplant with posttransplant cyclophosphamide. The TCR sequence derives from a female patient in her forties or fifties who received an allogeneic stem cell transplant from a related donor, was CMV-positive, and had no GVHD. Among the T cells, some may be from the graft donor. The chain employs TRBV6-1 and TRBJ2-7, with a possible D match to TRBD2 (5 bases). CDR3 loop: CASSDVRGYEQYF. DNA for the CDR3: TGTGCCAGCAGTGATGTTCGGGGCTACGAGCAGTACTTC.